The 3 T cell receptor beta chains given below trace back to one sample, sequenced in a study of T cell repertoires and HLA-DP antigens. TCRdb keeps only in-frame clones here, not all; method: immunoSEQ multiplex PCR. This table holds about 89,000 clones, about nine tenths found once. These receptors lack a known antigen. The sample taken for sequencing was CD4+ T cells from PBMCs. The receptors originated from a man between 50 and 59 years old in good health and CMV-seronegative.

The chain combines TRBV11-3 with TRBJ2-3, with TRBD2 matching over 11 bases. CDR3 size: 16 residues. The germline V gene has CDR1 SGHNT and CDR2 YENEEA. V dropped 4 bases and J dropped 1; count of bases not matched to a gene: 4. CDR3 amino acids: CASSSISGRGTDTQYF. The CDR3 DNA reads TGTGCCAGCAGCTCCATTAGCGGGAGGGGCACAGATACGCAGTATTTT.

The V and J genes are TRBV6-1 and TRBJ2-7; D gene unclear. This CDR3 has 12 residues. The V end was cut by 11 bases, the J end by 7 bases, with 18 bases between. Germline CDR1 MNHNS, CDR2 SASEGT. CDR3 amino acids: CASGESPKEQYF. The CDR3, as DNA: TGTGCCTCAGGCGAATCCCCCAAAGAGCAGTACTTC.

The V and J genes are TRBV6-5 and TRBJ1-1; D gene unclear. The germline V gene encodes CDR1 MNHEY and CDR2 SVGAGI. V was clipped by 7 bases and J by 7 bases, with 13 bases between them. The CDR3 spans 12 residues. Written as DNA, the CDR3 is TGTGCCAGCACCACCCCTTGGGGTGAAGCTTTCTTT. It yields the protein CASTTPWGEAFF.